One and the same sample provided the 4 T cell receptor beta chains below, sequenced in a study of read filtering for tumor transcriptome and immune sequencing (dated by TCRdb to between 2020 and 2021). The data were produced on an Illumina HiSeq 4000. TCR libraries were built from 400 ng RNA with the Immunoverse kit, using molecular barcoded adaptors covering alpha/delta and beta/gamma chains. TCRdb reran the public reads through fastp at Q25 and MiXCR, keeping productive beta chains. Here each entry gathers all rows of one CDR3 protein and keeps the most common genes and DNA. In all, the sample holds 20,000 to 25,000 distinct CDR3 sequences, and about an eighth of those were seen once. The ten largest clones capture 65% to 75% of the sample. Sequenced sample: a population of CD138-negative cells sorted from bone marrow. The sample's cell subset or site, from its label and the paper: bone marrow mononuclear cells depleted of CD138+ plasma/myeloma cells by negative magnetic selection. These TCRs come from a donor at least 40 years old with multiple myeloma.

This clonotype came up many times. The V and J genes are TRBV19 and TRBJ2-1; D not certain. V lost 5 bases to trimming and J lost 5 bases, with 19 bases between them. The CDR3 has 16 amino acids. Germline lookup yields CDR1 LNHDA and CDR2 SQIVND (reference sequence). The CDR3 spells CASSGPLVGENNEQFF. The DNA of the CDR3 is TGTGCCAGTAGTGGCCCTTTGGTGGGTGAAAACAATGAGCAGTTCTTC.

This clonotype has at least ten counts. The chain employs TRBV7-9 and TRBJ2-1; 14 bases are shared with TRBD2. Germline CDR1 and CDR2: SEHNR and FQNEAQ (reference sequence). The V segment lost 4 bases and the J segment 4 bases; nucleotides outside the gene matches: 3. The CDR3 covers 16 residues. Here the CDR3 DNA reads TGTGCCAGCAGCTCCCGGACTAGCGGGAGGTACAATGAGCAGTTCTTC. Its translation is CASSSRTSGRYNEQFF.

With respect to this clonotype: This could be a read error, since a much larger clone is one nucleotide away. V gene TRBV7-9 combines with J gene TRBJ2-7, with no clear D. CDR1 and CDR2 (germline): SEHNR, FQNEAQ (reference sequence). V lost 1 base to trimming and J lost 6 bases, with 10 bases between them. The CDR3 is 13 amino acids. This CDR3 is CASSLVISREQYF. CDR3 nucleotide sequence: TGTGCCAGCAGCTTAGTGATTAGCCGCGAGCAGTACTTC.

This clonotype was counted many times. This chain uses TRBV28 with TRBJ2-1; 8 bases match TRBD2. CDR1 is MDHEN, CDR2 SYDVKM, per germline. The CDR3 totals 17 residues. After removal of 1 base from V and 5 bases from J, the junction contained 10 bases not matched to a gene. This chain's CDR3 is CASSLSLAGQGDNEQFF. DNA of the CDR3: TGTGCCAGCAGTTTATCTCTAGCGGGTCAAGGGGACAATGAGCAGTTCTTC.